This T cell receptor beta chain derives from a study of early T cells in non-severe SARS-CoV-2 infection (dated by TCRdb to the early 2020s). Regarding the complete study: Because TCR sequencing was done on bulk RNA from unsorted whole blood, the alpha and beta chains could not be paired.

V sheds 5 bases and J sheds 2 bases, leaving 11 bases between their ends. The CDR3 sequence holds 14 residues, the cysteine and phenylalanine included. The read is trimmed to its CDR3 DNA, 42 bases read in frame from base 1. A case-control design nested within a healthcare worker cohort in London, UK, was used, with weekly nasopharyngeal swab PCR tests and blood sampling performed. Healthcare workers were enrolled in the week of the UK lockdown, from 23 to 31 March 2020, and were followed every week for up to roughly 15 weeks. This clonotype was observed many times. Its recognized antigen is unknown. Qualities for individual bases were not recorded, and no much larger clone is one base off. Overall study results and their limits: Matching against VDJdb was skewed toward anti-spike CD8 responses, likely underestimated virus-specific expansions, and missed private and CD4 specificities.

The library relied on 5' RACE. These reads were obtained on a NextSeq 500. To correct for sequencing error and PCR bias, the TCR library protocol tagged individual cDNA molecules with unique molecular identifiers. Both TCR alpha and beta chains were sequenced, and tight co-correlation was observed between alpha and beta sequence abundances in each sample. Processing in the source paper ran as follows. Decombinator V4 was used to annotate TCR sequences for V gene, J gene and CDR3. Expanded TCRs were defined as changing significantly between any two time points under a Poisson model with p below 0.0001. TCR abundances were normalised to the total number of TCRs sequenced per sample and were expressed as counts per million. TRAV1-2 paired with TRAJ12, TRAJ20 or TRAJ33 defined MAIT TCRs, while TRAV10 paired with TRAJ18 defined iNKT TCRs. VDJdb, accessed on 1 November 2021, was searched for TCRs annotated for CMV, EBV and SARS-CoV-2, and TCRs annotated for more than one antigen were excluded. TCRdb applied fastp at Q25 and MiXCR to the public reads, then kept only in-frame beta chains. Each entry is one CDR3 protein sequence, shown with its most common DNA and genes. Clone size and V and J calls follow TCRdb, not the original study. Here the sample has fewer than 40,000 distinct CDR3 sequences; approximately 7% occur a single time. The ten most abundant clones make up 2.5% to 3% of the sample.

What was sequenced was whole blood. The V and J segments used are TRBV12-3 or TRBV12-4 and TRBJ2-3, with a weak D call of TRBD1 (5 bases match). This TCR was sampled from an adult who was a healthcare worker with PCR-confirmed SARS-CoV-2 infection or an uninfected control (not recorded which). Here the CDR3 is given as CASSPDIFTDTQYF. In nucleotide form, the sequence is TGTGCCAGCAGTCCGGACATTTTCACAGATACGCAGTATTTT.